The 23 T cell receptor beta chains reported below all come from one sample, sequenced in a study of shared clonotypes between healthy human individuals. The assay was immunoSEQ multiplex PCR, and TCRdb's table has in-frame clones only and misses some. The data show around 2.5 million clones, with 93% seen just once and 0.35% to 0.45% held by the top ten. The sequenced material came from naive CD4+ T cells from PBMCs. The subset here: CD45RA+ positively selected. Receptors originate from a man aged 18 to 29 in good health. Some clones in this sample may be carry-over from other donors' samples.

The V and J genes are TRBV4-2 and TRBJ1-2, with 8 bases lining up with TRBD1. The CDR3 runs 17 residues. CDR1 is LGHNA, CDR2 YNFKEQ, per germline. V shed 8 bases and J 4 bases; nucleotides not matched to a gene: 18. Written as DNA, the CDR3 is TGTGCCAGCTCCCACCGGGACAGGCCCTTTGGCGTCTATGGCTACACCTTC. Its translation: CASSHRDRPFGVYGYTF.

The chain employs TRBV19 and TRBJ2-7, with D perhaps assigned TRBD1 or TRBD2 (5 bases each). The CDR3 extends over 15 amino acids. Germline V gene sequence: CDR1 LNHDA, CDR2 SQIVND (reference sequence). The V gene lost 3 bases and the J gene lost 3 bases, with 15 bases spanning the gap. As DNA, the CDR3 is TGTGCCAGTAGTATTTCCGGGACGGAGGACTACGAGCAGTACTTC. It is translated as CASSISGTEDYEQYF.

CDR3 sequence reads: CASSELGRQGQPQHF. The CDR3 region has the DNA TGTGCCAGCAGTGAACTCGGGCGACAGGGCCAGCCCCAGCATTTT. The chain links TRBV2 to TRBJ1-5; 7 nucleotides line up with TRBD1. V dropped 2 bases and J dropped 7; count of bases not matched to a gene: 8. CDR1 and CDR2 from the germline V gene are SNHLY and FYNNEI. This CDR3 comprises 15 residues.

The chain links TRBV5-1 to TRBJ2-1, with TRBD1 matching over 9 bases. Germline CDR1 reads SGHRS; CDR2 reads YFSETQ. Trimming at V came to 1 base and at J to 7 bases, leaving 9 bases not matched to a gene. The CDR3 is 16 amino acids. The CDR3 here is CASSLSRTGAVNEQFF. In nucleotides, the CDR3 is TGCGCCAGCAGCTTGTCCCGGACAGGGGCGGTTAATGAGCAGTTCTTC.

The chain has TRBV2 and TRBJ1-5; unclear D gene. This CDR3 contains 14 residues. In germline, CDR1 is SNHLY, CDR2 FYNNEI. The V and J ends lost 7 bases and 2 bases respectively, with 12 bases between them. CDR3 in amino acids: CASKKEGGNQPQHF. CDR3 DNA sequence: TGTGCCAGCAAAAAGGAAGGTGGCAATCAGCCCCAGCATTTT.

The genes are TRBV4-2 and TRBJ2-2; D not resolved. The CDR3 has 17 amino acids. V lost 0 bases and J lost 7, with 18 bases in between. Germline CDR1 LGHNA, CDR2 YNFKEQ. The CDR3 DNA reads TGTGCCAGCAGCCAAGATCACGGAACTACATACCGCGGGGAGCTGTTTTTT. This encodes CASSQDHGTTYRGELFF.

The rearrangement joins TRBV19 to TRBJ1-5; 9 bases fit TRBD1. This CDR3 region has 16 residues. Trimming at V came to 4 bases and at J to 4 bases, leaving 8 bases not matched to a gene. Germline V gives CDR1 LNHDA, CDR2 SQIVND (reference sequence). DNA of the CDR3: TGTGCCAGTAGTACCCGAACAGGGGGCGGGAATCAGCCCCAGCATTTT. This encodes CASSTRTGGGNQPQHF.

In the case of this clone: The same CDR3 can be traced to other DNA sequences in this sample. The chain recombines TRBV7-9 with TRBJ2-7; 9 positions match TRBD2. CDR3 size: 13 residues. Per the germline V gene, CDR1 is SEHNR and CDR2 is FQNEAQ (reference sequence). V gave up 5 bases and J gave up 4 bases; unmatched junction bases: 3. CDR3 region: CASSLSGSYEQYF. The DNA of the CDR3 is TGTGCCAGCAGCCTTAGCGGGAGTTACGAGCAGTACTTC. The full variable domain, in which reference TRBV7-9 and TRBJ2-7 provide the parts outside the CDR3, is DTGVSQNPRHKITKRGQNVTFRCDPISEHNRLYWYRQTLGQGPEFLTYFQNEAQLEKSRLLSDRFSAERPKGSFSTLEIQRTEQGDSAMYLCASSLSGSYEQYFGPGTRLTVT.

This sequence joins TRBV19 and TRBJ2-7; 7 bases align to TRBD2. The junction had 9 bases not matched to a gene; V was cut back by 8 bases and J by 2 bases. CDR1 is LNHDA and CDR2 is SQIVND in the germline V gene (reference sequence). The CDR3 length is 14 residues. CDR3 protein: CASSRASGTYEQYF. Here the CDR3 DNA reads TGTGCCAGTTCCCGGGCTAGCGGAACCTACGAGCAGTACTTC.

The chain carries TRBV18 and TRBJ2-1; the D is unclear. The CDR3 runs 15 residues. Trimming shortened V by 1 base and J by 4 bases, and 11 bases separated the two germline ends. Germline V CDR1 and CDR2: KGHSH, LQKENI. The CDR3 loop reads CASSPQGSTYNEQFF. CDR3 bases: TGTGCCAGCTCACCACAAGGGTCTACGTACAATGAGCAGTTCTTC.

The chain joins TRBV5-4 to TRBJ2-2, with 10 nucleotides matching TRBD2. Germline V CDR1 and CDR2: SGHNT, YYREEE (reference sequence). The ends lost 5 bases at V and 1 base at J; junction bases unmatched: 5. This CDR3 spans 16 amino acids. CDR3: CASRRTSGENTGELFF. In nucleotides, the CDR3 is TGTGCCAGCAGGCGGACTAGCGGAGAGAACACCGGGGAGCTGTTTTTT.

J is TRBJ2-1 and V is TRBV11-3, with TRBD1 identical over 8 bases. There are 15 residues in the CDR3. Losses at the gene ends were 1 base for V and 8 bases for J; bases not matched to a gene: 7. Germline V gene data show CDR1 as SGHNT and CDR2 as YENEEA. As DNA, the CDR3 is TGTGCCAGCAGCTTAGGGCAGGGGGCGTGGGATGAGCAGTTCTTC. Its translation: CASSLGQGAWDEQFF.

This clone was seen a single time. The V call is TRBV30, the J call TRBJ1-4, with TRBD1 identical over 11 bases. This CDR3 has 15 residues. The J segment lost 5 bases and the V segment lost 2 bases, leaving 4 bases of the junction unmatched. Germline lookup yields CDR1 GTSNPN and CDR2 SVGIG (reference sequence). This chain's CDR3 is CAWSPWTGGNEKLFF. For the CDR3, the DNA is TGTGCCTGGAGTCCCTGGACAGGGGGCAATGAAAAACTGTTTTTT.

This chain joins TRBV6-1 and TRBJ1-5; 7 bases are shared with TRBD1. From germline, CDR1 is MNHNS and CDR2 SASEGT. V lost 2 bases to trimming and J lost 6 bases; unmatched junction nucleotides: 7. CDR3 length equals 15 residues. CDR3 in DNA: TGTGCCAGCAGTGAAATCGGACAGGCGGGTCAGCCCCAGCATTTT. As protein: CASSEIGQAGQPQHF.

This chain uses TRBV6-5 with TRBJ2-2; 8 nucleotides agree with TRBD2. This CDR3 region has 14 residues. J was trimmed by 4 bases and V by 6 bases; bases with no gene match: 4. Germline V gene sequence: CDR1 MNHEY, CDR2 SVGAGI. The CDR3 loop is CASRGLVGTGELFF. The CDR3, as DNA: TGTGCCAGCAGGGGACTAGTAGGCACCGGGGAGCTGTTTTTT.

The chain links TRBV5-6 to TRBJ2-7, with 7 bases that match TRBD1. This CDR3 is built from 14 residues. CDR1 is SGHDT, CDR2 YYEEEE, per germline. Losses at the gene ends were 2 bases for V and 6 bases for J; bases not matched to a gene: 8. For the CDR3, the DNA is TGTGCCAGCAGCTTCGACAGGGTTTCCGCCGAGCAGTACTTC. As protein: CASSFDRVSAEQYF.

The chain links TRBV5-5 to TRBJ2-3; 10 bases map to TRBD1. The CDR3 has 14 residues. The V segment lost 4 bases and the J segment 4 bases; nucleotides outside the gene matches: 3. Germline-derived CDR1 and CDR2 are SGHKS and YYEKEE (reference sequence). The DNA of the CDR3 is TGTGCCAGCAGCACGGGGACAGGGGCAGATACGCAGTATTTT. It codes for CASSTGTGADTQYF.

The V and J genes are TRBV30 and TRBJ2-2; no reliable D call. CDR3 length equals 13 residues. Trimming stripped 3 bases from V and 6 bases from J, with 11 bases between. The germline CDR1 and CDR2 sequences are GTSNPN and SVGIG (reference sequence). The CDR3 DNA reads TGTGCCTGGAGATCGGCATCGGCCGGGGAGCTGTTTTTT. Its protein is CAWRSASAGELFF. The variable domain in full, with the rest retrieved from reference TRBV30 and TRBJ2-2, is SQTIHQWPATLVQPVGSPLSLECTVEGTSNPNLYWYRQAAGRGLQLLFYSVGIGQISSEVPQNLSASRPQDRQFILSSKKLLLSDSGFYLCAWRSASAGELFFGEGSRLTVL.

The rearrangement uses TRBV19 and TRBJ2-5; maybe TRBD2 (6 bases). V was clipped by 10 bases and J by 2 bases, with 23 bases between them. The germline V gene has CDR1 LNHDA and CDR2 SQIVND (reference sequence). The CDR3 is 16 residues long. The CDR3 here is CATLKIAVPLQETQYF. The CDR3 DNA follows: TGTGCCACCCTAAAGATAGCGGTGCCACTTCAAGAGACCCAGTACTTC. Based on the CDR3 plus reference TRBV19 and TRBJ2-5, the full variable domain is DGGITQSPKYLFRKEGQNVTLSCEQNLNHDAMYWYRQDPGQGLRLIYYSQIVNDFQKGDIAEGYSVSREKKESFPLTVTSAQKNPTAFYLCATLKIAVPLQETQYFGPGTRLLVL.

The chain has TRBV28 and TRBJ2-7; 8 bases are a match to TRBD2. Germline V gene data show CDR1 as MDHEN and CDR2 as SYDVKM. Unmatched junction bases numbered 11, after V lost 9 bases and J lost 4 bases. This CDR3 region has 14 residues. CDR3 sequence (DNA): TGTGCCAGTACACCCAGCGGGAGTCGGTACGAGCAGTACTTC. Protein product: CASTPSGSRYEQYF.

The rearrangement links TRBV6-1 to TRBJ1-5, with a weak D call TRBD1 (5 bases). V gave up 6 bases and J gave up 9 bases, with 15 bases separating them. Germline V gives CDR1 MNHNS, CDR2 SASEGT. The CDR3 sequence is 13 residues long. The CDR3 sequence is CASSRDPERPQHF. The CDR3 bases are TGTGCCAGCAGCCGGGACCCCGAGCGGCCCCAGCATTTT.

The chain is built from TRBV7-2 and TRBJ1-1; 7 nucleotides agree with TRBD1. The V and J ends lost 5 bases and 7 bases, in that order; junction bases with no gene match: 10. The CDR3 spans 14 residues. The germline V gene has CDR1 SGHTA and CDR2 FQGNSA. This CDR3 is CASSDREQYGEAFF. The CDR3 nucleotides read TGTGCCAGCAGCGACAGGGAACAGTATGGTGAAGCTTTCTTT.

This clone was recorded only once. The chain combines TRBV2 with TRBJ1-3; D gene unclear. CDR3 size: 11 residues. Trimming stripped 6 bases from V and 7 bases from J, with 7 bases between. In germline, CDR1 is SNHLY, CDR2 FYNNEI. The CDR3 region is CASRNGNTIYF. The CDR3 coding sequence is TGTGCCAGCAGGAATGGGAACACCATATATTTT.